The TCR beta chain described here comes from a study of cytomegalovirus exposure and HLA in healthy donors. Study-wide results and caveats: Some public TCRs appeared in many individuals, while most sequences were rare. Subsequent analysis of the 120 or so validation repertoires found a tendency for first-cohort TCR clusters to co-occur. The investigators catalogued 164 TCR beta chains as cytomegalovirus-associated.

CDR3 size: 18 residues. The germline V gene has CDR1 SGDLS and CDR2 YYNGEE. The J segment lost 8 bases and the V segment lost 3 bases, leaving 19 bases of the junction unmatched. Libraries were prepared by immunoSEQ multiplex PCR; TCRdb keeps only in-frame clonotypes and omits some of them. This table holds 200,000 to 300,000 clones, approximately 86% found once. To note about this clone: Its antigen is undetermined.

Sequenced material: PBMCs. This TCR was recovered from a woman aged 25-40 years in good health and CMV-seropositive. The chain is built from TRBV9 and TRBJ2-1, with TRBD2 matching over 8 bases. The CDR3, as DNA: TGTGCCAGCAGCGCAATGGCCGTCCGGGAGGGCCATTTCGATGAGCAGTTCTTC. It codes for CASSAMAVREGHFDEQFF.